This TCR beta chain comes out of a study of tissue T cells after allogeneic stem cell transplantation. Overall study results and limits: Only a limited share of tissue TCRs appeared in blood or spleen. Across patients, clones rarely overlapped, yet motif clusters were shared tissue-specifically. Within patients, tissue anatomy strongly shaped TCR repertoire composition.

Germline CDR1 reads SGHLS; CDR2 reads HYDKME. The CDR3 length is 13 residues. V was shortened by 4 bases and J by 0 bases, with 6 bases between the two germline ends. Documented time point: mouse harvest day 7 after allogeneic transplant. The graft held 10^6 splenic CD5+ T cells and 10^7 T-cell-depleted bone marrow cells. Mice had MHC-mismatched B6 into BALB/c GVHD, sampled day 7 or 14. This clone has more than one count but fewer than ten. As yet, its antigen is unknown. Gene names are mouse gene names. Read coverage stops 1 residue before the CDR3 terminus; the germline J gene supplies the remainder. TCRdb's table, derived via immunoSEQ multiplex PCR, lists solely in-frame clones and lacks some. Of some 3,700 clones in the sample, roughly 50% were seen once.

Specimen: gut tissue. The clonotype originates from a female BALB/c mouse given C57BL/6 T cells with graft-versus-host disease after an allogeneic hematopoietic cell transplant. The rearrangement uses TRBV12-2 and TRBJ1-3; D ambiguous. The CDR3 DNA, read in part, is TGTGCCAGCTCACATCATTCTGGAAATACGCTCTAT. It codes for CASSHHSGNTLY. The CDR3 as a whole reads CASSHHSGNTLYF. Full variable domain (remainder filled in from reference TRBV12-2 and TRBJ1-3): NSGVVQSPRYIIKGKGERSILKCIPISGHLSVAWYQQTQGQELKFFIQHYDKMERDKGNLPSRFSVQQFDDYHSEMNMSALELEDSAVYFCASSHHSGNTLYFGEGSRLIVV.